This record concerns one TCR beta chain sequence. Its specificity is not known. The sample is drawn from a study of cytomegalovirus exposure and HLA in healthy donors. Findings and limits, study-wide: Earlier analysis yielded a pattern in which most TCR beta V segments were productive about 90% or about 30% of the time. When analyzed later, the rates of TCR association showed variation by HLA locus, with DRB1 the most and HLA-C the fewest. Later on, an analysis found that several of the most significant clusters appeared to be linked to common viral pathogens, which included parvovirus B19. Investigators reported 150 to 200 TCR beta chains as tied to cytomegalovirus.

Germline V gives CDR1 SNHLY, CDR2 FYNNEI. The CDR3 extends over 14 amino acids. J lost 6 bases, V lost 6 bases, and 10 bases had no gene match. Use of 60 Vbeta and 13 Jbeta primers characterized the PCR. Generated by immunoSEQ multiplex PCR, the TCRdb table keeps only in-frame clones and is missing some. Recorded for this sample: 100,000 to 150,000 clones. This receptor was identified in a woman between 40 and 50 years old in good health and CMV-seronegative. The specimen sequenced was PBMCs. The chain combines TRBV2 with TRBJ1-2; 7 bases line up with TRBD1. CDR3 sequence reads: CASRQTGFGDGYTF. As DNA, the CDR3 is TGTGCCAGCAGACAGACAGGGTTTGGGGATGGCTACACCTTC.